This note documents a single T cell receptor beta chain sequence. This receptor's antigen is unknown. Base qualities are missing; no much larger clone stands one base away. In total, roughly 670 healthy bone marrow donors made up the cohort. At the time of sampling, every cohort member was nominally healthy, though immune exposures that went unrecorded were likely present. The donor tested CMV seronegative, placing the donor among the 350 or so seronegative members of the cohort. A peripheral blood sample was collected from each donor, and TCR beta sequencing was performed on peripheral blood mononuclear cells. Genomic DNA extraction from the blood cell samples was performed with the Qiagen DNeasy Blood Extraction Kit. This entry comes from a study of cytomegalovirus exposure and HLA in healthy donors (dated by TCRdb to 2015 to 2018). For the study in its entirety: An earlier analysis of about 560 of the donors reported approximately 280 Gb of sequence data and around 120 million unique TCR beta sequences obtained from about 179 million T cells. An early release covering just under 650 HLA-typed donors comprised 250 to 350 gigabases of sequencing data and 85 million or so unique TCR sequences. Of the roughly 400 genotyped donors, about 80% fell in the genetic ancestry cluster associated with self-reported Caucasian donors. The aim of the study was to test whether cataloging public T cell receptors could identify signatures of past pathogen exposure. The study profiled the T cell repertoires of 500 to 800 subjects by immunosequencing and related them to cytomegalovirus serostatus. In addition to the first cohort of roughly 670 subjects, a separate validation cohort of 120 different subjects was used. To predict cytomegalovirus infection status, the study combined high-throughput TCR immunosequencing, statistical association of individual TCRs with disease status, and machine learning. In a later analysis, previously published TCR beta repertoires from roughly 710 donors were re-analyzed and high-resolution HLA genotyping was added so that TCR occurrence patterns could be studied. In the later analysis, no new phenotypic data were used to find candidate immune exposures; instead, reliance was placed on TCR beta sequences and their occurrence across donors. To decide whether each TCR beta V gene segment behaved as functional or pseudogenic, an earlier analysis of nearly 600 of the donors relied on high-throughput TCR beta sequencing. Alongside the repertoire data, information on donor age, sex, ethnicity and CMV serostatus was compiled. Genome-wide SNP genotypes for about 60% of the 666 donors were used in a later genetic analysis, which treated that subset as a discovery cohort. Every discovery cohort repertoire had been produced on one sequencing platform. HLA typing covered class I and class II loci at four-digit resolution. Typing coverage varied by locus: about 629-630 donors for A, B, C, DRB1 and DQB1; approximately 560 for DQA1; around 570 for DPA1; around 450 for DPB1. Several DR-DQ haplotypes were treated as single units for association and clustering because of strong linkage in the cohort. Among around 400 genotyped donors of the cohort, an average of around 240,000 unique TCR beta nucleotide sequences was sequenced per donor, of which about 18% were non-productive. Findings and caveats that apply to the study as a whole: According to a later analysis, most CMV-associated TCR beta chains appeared to be HLA-restricted, and the HLA associations seemed to be driven largely by CMV exposure. HLA typing was unavailable for some donors at each locus, so association tests used only the typed subset. For the cohort, immune exposure information was limited to CMV serostatus. The authors suggested that the approach could potentially be generalized to other disease states and immunological phenotypes. A further reported finding was that TCR beta sequences accurately predicted the HLA-A and HLA-B alleles for most subjects in the first cohort. In a later analysis, HLA-associated TCR beta chains were found to be more clonally expanded and to have lower generation probabilities than equally common non-associated chains. Broadly in line with IMGT annotations, most TCR beta V segments showed up in productive rearrangements about 90% or about 30% of the time in an earlier analysis of several hundred of the donors. A later genetic analysis reported fewer N-insertions in productive TCRs among donors in an Asian-associated ancestry cluster than the approximately 670-donor mean. Correlated functional status among segregating V segments might reflect linkage disequilibrium, but an unknown experimental factor could not be ruled out. A later analysis found that TCR association rates varied across HLA loci, with DRB1 alleles showing the most associated TCRs and HLA-C alleles the fewest. The study gave a list of under 200 TCR beta chains associated with cytomegalovirus. The earlier analysis of nearly 600 of the donors excluded 15 to 20 rarely observed V segments, including chromosome 9 orphons, because counts were too low. Specific HLA alleles were associated with over 15,000 TCR beta sequences at a false discovery rate of 0.05 in a later analysis. A cluster of highly shared sequence variants was judged likely to represent a technical artifact of the sequencing pipeline. Most TCR sequences were observed very rarely across donors, whereas some public TCRs were present in many individuals. Strong co-occurrence of HLA alleles, especially DR and DQ, made assigning TCR associations to individual alleles difficult. The cohort was sequenced for TCR beta chains only, and without alpha or paired-chain data the features that could be detected were limited. Because the 87-base-pair reads could not distinguish some IMGT-functional V segments, including TRBV6-2 and TRBV6-3, those segments were excluded. Roughly uniform sequencing depth across donors was assumed in presence/absence analyses, although this assumption may not hold. Three of the identified cytomegalovirus-associated TCR beta chains were confirmed in vitro to be specific for cytomegalovirus antigens. In a later analysis, several top co-occurrence clusters were reported to appear linked to parvovirus B19, influenza, CMV and Epstein-Barr virus. The classifier was reported to diagnose cytomegalovirus status with high specificity and sensitivity in both the original cohort and the validation cohort. V-gene and J-gene trimming of TCR beta chains was associated with a missense DCLRE1C variant in a later genetic analysis, and the association was replicated in an independent cohort.

The CDR3 holds 16 amino acids from the cysteine to the phenylalanine. The DNA shown is the 48-base CDR3, in frame from base 1. Trimming accounts for 2 bases at V and 5 bases at J, while the number of junction bases matched to no gene is 7. Sequences MDHEN (CDR1) and SYDVKM (CDR2) are obtained from the germline V gene. The library was prepared using the immunoSEQ multiplex PCR assay. The multiplex PCR relied on a mix of 60 forward primers for TCR Vbeta segments and 13 reverse primers for TCR Jbeta segments. The CDR3 region of rearranged TCR beta genes was amplified from genomic DNA with a multiplex PCR assay. Amplified TCR beta libraries were sequenced as 87-base-pair reads on the Illumina HiSeq System. The study's own analysis went as follows. A later analysis counted some 74 million unique TCR beta chains across the 550 to 750 repertoires, and 10 million to 12 million of these chains were shared by at least two donors. Raw reads were error-corrected and collapsed into unique sequences by a nearest-neighbor algorithm in which closely related sequences were merged to remove PCR and sequencing errors. V, D and J gene segments were assigned by aligning CDR3 sequences to IMGT reference sequences. For a sequence to be retained, a match of at least six nucleotides was required to both a V gene segment and a J gene segment. A rearrangement counted as productive if the CDR3 had no stop codons and remained in frame with V and J, and every other rearrangement counted as non-productive. Following IMGT convention, CDR3 was defined as the stretch from the second conserved V-encoded cysteine to the conserved J-encoded phenylalanine. Sequences without an unambiguous match to a single V gene segment were excluded from the earlier analysis of about 600 of the donors. An earlier analysis of under 750 of the donors called V segments functional above 56.7% productive rearrangements and segregating when the between-donor standard deviation exceeded 5%. To diagnose cytomegalovirus status from the catalog of TCR beta chain sequences, a statistical classification framework was built. In a later analysis, TCR nucleotide sequences were compared against IMGT/GENE-DB human TR gene sequences so that V and J genes could be assigned. In a later analysis, CDR3 sequences and most-parsimonious VDJ recombination scenarios were assigned using the TCRdist pipeline. In a later analysis, every TCR beta chain was defined by the combination of its CDR3 amino acid sequence and its V-gene family, and reads without a unique V-gene family were dropped. As a way to deal with suspected cross-contamination and a sequencing artifact, a later analysis dropped 640 or so nucleotide sequences that were highly shared and had low generation probability. A later analysis calculated a clonal expansion index for each public chain from normalized within-repertoire ranks of inferred template counts. A later analysis computed generation probabilities with a VDJ recombination model fitted to out-of-frame rearrangements, and checked the results against IGoR. In a later analysis, hypergeometric tests were used to score TCR-TCR, TCR-HLA and TCR-CMV co-occurrence, with a repertoire-size bias correction applied to TCR pairs. A later analysis estimated false discovery rates by permuting HLA or CMV assignments 20 times. In a later analysis, co-occurring TCRs were grouped with DBSCAN, and TCRdist sequence similarity was added when clustering was performed within HLA-allele-positive subsets. Co-occurrence clustering excluded repertoires with fewer than 30,000 or more than 120,000 public chains, plus five with anomalous nucleotide sharing. The clones in this table, taken by TCRdb from immuneACCESS, are in-frame only. Not every clone is retained; where verified, under half of the shortfall comes from an unresolved V gene, and the cause of the rest is unknown. The DNA was the basis for D and trimming; V, J and clone size are from that table. This sample has roughly 200,000 clones in its table, and around 90% of those were observed once. The ten largest clones capture more than 1% of the sample.

The sample consisted of PBMCs. This receptor was taken from a boy between 2 and 10 years old in good health and CMV-seronegative. The chain links TRBV28 with TRBJ1-4; TRBD1 fits 8 bases in the junction. Here is the DNA: TGTGCCAGCAGTTTAAGGAAAGACAGGGGAAATGAAAAACTGTTTTTT. Its protein product is CASSLRKDRGNEKLFF.